The rows below give T cell receptor beta chains drawn from one sample of a study of beta chain features in type 1 diabetes. Generated by immunoSEQ multiplex PCR, the TCRdb table keeps only in-frame clones and is missing some. This table holds 15,000 to 18,000 clones, less than 45% found once. Sequencing used stem cell memory CD4+ T cells from blood. The receptor set was obtained from a woman between 40 and 55 years old in good health. The CDR3 runs from the conserved cysteine through the conserved F or W. The D gene is left open where the match is weak. Clone size is not always given. Where it is, it says once, few, many or a class for expanded clones.

D gene | J gene | clone size | V gene | CDR3 DNA | CDR3 protein
- | TRBJ1-5 | - | TRBV7-2 | TGTGCCAGCAGCTTACAAAGGGACTCCTACTTTACTAGCAATCAGCCCCAGCATTTT | CASSLQRDSYFTSNQPQHF
TRBD2 | TRBJ2-1 | few | TRBV5-1 | TGCGCCAGCAGCTATAGCGGGGGGACCGGAAATGAGCAGTTCTTC | CASSYSGGTGNEQFF
- | TRBJ1-1 | - | TRBV6-6 | TGTGCCAGCAGGGGAGACACTGAAGCTTTCTTT | CASRGDTEAFF
TRBD1 | TRBJ2-1 | - | TRBV19 | TGTGCCAGTAGTATACTGAGAGGACAGGGGGCTAATGAGCAGTTCTTC | CASSILRGQGANEQFF
- | TRBJ2-7 | - | TRBV19 | TGTGCCAGTAGTATTCTTAGCGGGACAGCCTCCTACGAGCAGTACTTC | CASSILSGTASYEQYF
TRBD1 | TRBJ2-7 | - | TRBV7-2 | TGTGCCAGCAGCTCGGGACAGGGGATCGAGCAGTACTTC | CASSSGQGIEQYF
- | TRBJ2-3 | - | TRBV6-5 | TGTGCCAGCAGTTACCTACATACGCAGTATTTT | CASSYLHTQYF
TRBD1 | TRBJ1-1 | - | TRBV5-1 | TGCGCCAGCAGGACAGGGATTGACATGAACACTGAAGCTTTCTTT | CASRTGIDMNTEAFF
- | TRBJ2-2 | - | TRBV10-2 | TGCGCCAGCAGTGTCGGCGGGGAGCTGTTTTTT | CASSVGGELFF
TRBD1 | TRBJ1-4 | - | TRBV5-1 | TGCGCCAGCAGCCAGGGGGCACAGGAAAAACTGTTTTTT | CASSQGAQEKLFF
- | TRBJ1-2 | - | TRBV6-6 | TGTGCCAGCAGTTACTCAGGGCAGGGGCGATATGGCTACACCTTC | CASSYSGQGRYGYTF
TRBD1 | TRBJ1-3 | few | TRBV6-6 | TGTGCCAGCAGTTCGGGACAGGGATTCGGTAACACCATATATTTT | CASSSGQGFGNTIYF
- | TRBJ1-2 | - | TRBV27 | TGTGCCAGCAGGAGGGAGGGGGGGCGGAACTATGGCTACACCTTC | CASRREGGRNYGYTF
TRBD1 | TRBJ1-2 | few | TRBV7-9 | TGTGCCAGCAGTAAAACAGGGGCCGCTAACTATGGCTACACCTTC | CASSKTGAANYGYTF
- | TRBJ1-2 | - | TRBV11-2 | TGTGCCAGCAGCGCGATCAGGACAGATAACTATGGCTACACCTTC | CASSAIRTDNYGYTF
TRBD2 | TRBJ2-1 | few | TRBV18 | TGTGCCAGCTCACCCTGGACTAGCGGGGGCCCTATGAATGAGCAGTTCTTC | CASSPWTSGGPMNEQFF
TRBD1 | TRBJ2-7 | - | TRBV5-1 | TGCGCCAGCAGCTCGGCCGCGACAGGGGTCTACGAGCAGTACTTC | CASSSAATGVYEQYF
- | TRBJ1-5 | - | TRBV6-5 | TGTGCCAGCAGTTACGGGGGAGGGGGAACAAATCAGCCCCAGCATTTT | CASSYGGGGTNQPQHF
- | TRBJ1-4 | few | TRBV5-4 | TGTGCCAGCAGCCAAACCGGGAGCAATGAAAAACTGTTTTTT | CASSQTGSNEKLFF
TRBD2 | TRBJ2-1 | - | TRBV10-3 | TGTGCCATCAATTGGGGAGCGGGGAACAATGAGCAGTTCTTC | CAINWGAGNNEQFF
- | TRBJ1-2 | - | TRBV19 | TGTGCCACCTCCCGCCGGAGCACTAACTATGGCTACACCTTC | CATSRRSTNYGYTF
TRBD1 | TRBJ1-1 | - | TRBV7-6 | TGTGCCAGCAGCTTAGTAGGACAGGGGATGAACACTGAAGCTTTCTTT | CASSLVGQGMNTEAFF
- | TRBJ2-5 | - | TRBV5-1 | TGCGCCAGCAGCTTGGATAGGGGCGGAGAGACCCAGTACTTC | CASSLDRGGETQYF
- | TRBJ1-5 | - | TRBV10-3 | TGTGCCATTGGAGGAAGGGAAGACAATCAGCCCCAGCATTTT | CAIGGREDNQPQHF
TRBD1 | TRBJ1-1 | - | TRBV5-1 | TGCGCCAGCAGCTTAGGGACAGGGTTCACTGAAGCTTTCTTT | CASSLGTGFTEAFF
TRBD1 | TRBJ1-2 | - | TRBV18 | TGTGCCAGCTCACCTCCATGGGACAGCACCTATGGCTACACCTTC | CASSPPWDSTYGYTF
- | TRBJ2-7 | - | TRBV5-4 | TGTGCCAGCGGCCTTACATACCGGGGCGAGCAGTACTTC | CASGLTYRGEQYF
TRBD2 | TRBJ2-7 | - | TRBV5-1 | TGCGCCAGCAGCTTGGTGCGGGGGGGCATCTACGAGCAGTACTTC | CASSLVRGGIYEQYF
TRBD2 | TRBJ2-3 | few | TRBV7-8 | TGTGCCAGCACGGGGGGGGCGGGCGGCACAGATACGCAGTATTTT | CASTGGAGGTDTQYF
TRBD2 | TRBJ2-2 | once | TRBV7-8 | TGTGCCAGCAGCTTAGCGTGGACTAGGACCGGGGAGCTGTTTTTT | CASSLAWTRTGELFF
TRBD1 | TRBJ2-7 | - | TRBV19 | TGTGCCAGTAGGAAAACGGGCTACCGGGACAGGGACTACGAGCAGTACTTC | CASRKTGYRDRDYEQYF
TRBD1 | TRBJ1-2 | - | TRBV5-1 | TGCGCCAGCAGCTCGGGGACAGCACTCTATGGCTACACCTTC | CASSSGTALYGYTF
- | TRBJ1-1 | - | TRBV7-9 | TGTGCCAGCAACCCCGACGGGGGCGGGGGCACTGAAGCTTTCTTT | CASNPDGGGGTEAFF
- | TRBJ2-3 | - | TRBV9 | TGTGCCAGCAGCGTAGGTCCAAGGGGCAGCTCCACAGATACGCAGTATTTT | CASSVGPRGSSTDTQYF
TRBD1 | TRBJ2-1 | - | TRBV15 | TGTGCCACCAGCAGAGGGACAGGGCGGGACAATGAGCAGTTCTTC | CATSRGTGRDNEQFF
TRBD2 | TRBJ2-1 | once | TRBV10-1 | TGCGCCAGCAGTCCCGGGACTAGCGGGGGTGATGAGCAGTTCTTC | CASSPGTSGGDEQFF
- | TRBJ1-1 | few | TRBV4-3 | TGCGCCAGCAGCCAAGGTCTAGGGAGACGCACTGAAGCTTTCTTT | CASSQGLGRRTEAFF
TRBD2 | TRBJ2-5 | - | TRBV7-2 | TGTGCCAGCAGCCCACGGGTGGGGAGGGTAGGGCGAGAGACCCAGTACTTC | CASSPRVGRVGRETQYF
TRBD2 | TRBJ2-5 | - | TRBV18 | TGTGCCAGCTCACCTGGACTAGGAGAGACCCAGTACTTC | CASSPGLGETQYF
- | TRBJ2-3 | - | TRBV18 | TGTGCCAGCTCGCCGAGGGTACTAATGGGCGACCAGGATACGCAGTATTTT | CASSPRVLMGDQDTQYF
- | TRBJ1-5 | - | TRBV25-1 | TGTGCCAGCAGCCCCAATGGGCGCAATCAGCCCCAGCATTTT | CASSPNGRNQPQHF
TRBD2 | TRBJ2-5 | few | TRBV7-7 | TGTGCTAGCAGCTTAGCGGGGGGGCAGGAGACCCAGTACTTC | CASSLAGGQETQYF
- | TRBJ2-1 | - | TRBV4-1 | TGCGCCAGCAGCGGCGTTGGCGGCTACAATGAGCAGTTCTTC | CASSGVGGYNEQFF
TRBD1 | TRBJ2-7 | - | TRBV5-4 | TGTGCCAGCAGCCAGATGACAGGGGGCTCCTACGAGCAGTACTTC | CASSQMTGGSYEQYF
TRBD1 | TRBJ1-6 | - | TRBV28 | TGTGCCAGCAGTTTCGGGACAGGGGTTTCACCCCTCCACTTT | CASSFGTGVSPLHF
TRBD2 | TRBJ2-3 | - | TRBV25-1 | TGTGCCAGCAGTGAATATGTGACTAGCGGGGAGAGCACAGATACGCAGTATTTT | CASSEYVTSGESTDTQYF
- | TRBJ1-5 | - | TRBV19 | TGTGCCAGTAGTGTCCAGACACTTAGCAATCAGCCCCAGCATTTT | CASSVQTLSNQPQHF
TRBD1 | TRBJ2-6 | - | TRBV2 | TGTGCCAGCAGTGCCCGGGACAGCCATTACTCTGGGGCCAACGTCCTGACTTTC | CASSARDSHYSGANVLTF